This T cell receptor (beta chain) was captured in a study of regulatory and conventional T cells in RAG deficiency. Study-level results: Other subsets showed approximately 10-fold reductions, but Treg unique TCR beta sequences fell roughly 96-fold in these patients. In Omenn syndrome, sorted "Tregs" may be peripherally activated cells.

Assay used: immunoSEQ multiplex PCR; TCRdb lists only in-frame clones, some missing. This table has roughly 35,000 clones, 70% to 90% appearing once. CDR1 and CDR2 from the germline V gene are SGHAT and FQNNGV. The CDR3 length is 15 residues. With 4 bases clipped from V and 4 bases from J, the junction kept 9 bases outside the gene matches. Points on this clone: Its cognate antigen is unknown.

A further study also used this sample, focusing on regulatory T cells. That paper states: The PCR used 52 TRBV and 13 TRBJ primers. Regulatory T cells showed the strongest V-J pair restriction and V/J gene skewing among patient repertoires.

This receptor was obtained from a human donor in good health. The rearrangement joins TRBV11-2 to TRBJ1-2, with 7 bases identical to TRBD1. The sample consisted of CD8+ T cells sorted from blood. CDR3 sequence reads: CASSSRQGRAYGYTF. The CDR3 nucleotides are TGTGCCAGCAGCTCTCGACAGGGAAGGGCCTATGGCTACACCTTC.